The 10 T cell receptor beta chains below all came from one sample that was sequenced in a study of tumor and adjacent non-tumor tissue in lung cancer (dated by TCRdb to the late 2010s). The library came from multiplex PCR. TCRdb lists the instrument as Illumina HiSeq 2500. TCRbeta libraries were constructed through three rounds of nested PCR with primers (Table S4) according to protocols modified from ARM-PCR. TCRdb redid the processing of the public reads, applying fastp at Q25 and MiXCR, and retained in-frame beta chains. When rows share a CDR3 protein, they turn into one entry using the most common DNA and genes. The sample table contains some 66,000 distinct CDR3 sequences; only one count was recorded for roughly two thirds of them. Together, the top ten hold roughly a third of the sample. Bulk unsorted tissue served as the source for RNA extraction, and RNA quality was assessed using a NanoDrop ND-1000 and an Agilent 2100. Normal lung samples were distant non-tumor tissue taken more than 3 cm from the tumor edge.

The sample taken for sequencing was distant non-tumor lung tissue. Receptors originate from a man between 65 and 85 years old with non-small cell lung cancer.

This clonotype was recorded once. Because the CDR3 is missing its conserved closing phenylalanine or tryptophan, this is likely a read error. The CDR3 sequence is CASSLQNTEAFV. The CDR3 DNA reads TGTGCCAGTAGCTTACAGAACACTGAAGCTTTCGTT. The genes are TRBV11-2 and TRBJ1-1; D remains ambiguous. Germline V gene sequence: CDR1 SGHAT, CDR2 FQNNGV. The CDR3 extends over 12 amino acids.

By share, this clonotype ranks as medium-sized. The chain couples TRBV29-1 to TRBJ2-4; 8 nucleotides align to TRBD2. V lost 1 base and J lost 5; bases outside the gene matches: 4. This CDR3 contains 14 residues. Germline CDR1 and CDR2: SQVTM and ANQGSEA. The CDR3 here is CSVEVAGTQNIQYF. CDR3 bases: TGCAGCGTTGAAGTAGCGGGAACCCAAAACATTCAGTACTTC.

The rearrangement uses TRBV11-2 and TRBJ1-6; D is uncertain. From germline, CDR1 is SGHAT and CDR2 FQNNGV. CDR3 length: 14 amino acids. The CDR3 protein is CASCLALNNSPLHF. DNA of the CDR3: TGTGCAAGCTGCTTGGCACTTAATAATTCACCCCTCCACTTT.

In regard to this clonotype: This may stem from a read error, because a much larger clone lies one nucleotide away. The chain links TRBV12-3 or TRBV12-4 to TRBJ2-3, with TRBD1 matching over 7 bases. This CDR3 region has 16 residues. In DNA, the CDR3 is TGTGCCAGGCTTTTGGGGGCGACAGGGATATCGAATACGCGGTATTTT. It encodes CARLLGATGISNTRYF.

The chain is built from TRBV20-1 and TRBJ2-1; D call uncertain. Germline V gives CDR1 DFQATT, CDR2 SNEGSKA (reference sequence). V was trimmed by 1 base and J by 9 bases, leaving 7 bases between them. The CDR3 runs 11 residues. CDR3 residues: CSARVYLEQFF. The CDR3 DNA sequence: TGCAGTGCTAGAGTCTACCTTGAGCAGTTCTTC.

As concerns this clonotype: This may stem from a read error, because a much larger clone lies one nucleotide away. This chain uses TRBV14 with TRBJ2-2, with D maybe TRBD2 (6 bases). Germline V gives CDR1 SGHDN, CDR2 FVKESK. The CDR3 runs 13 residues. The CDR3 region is CASSQDLGGEPFF. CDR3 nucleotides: TGTGCCAGCAGCCAAGATCTAGGCGGGGAGCCGTTTTTT. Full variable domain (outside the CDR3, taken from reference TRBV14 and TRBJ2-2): EAGVTQFPSHSVIEKGQTVTLRCDPISGHDNLYWYRRVMGKEIKFLLHFVKESKQDESGMPNNRFLAERTGGTYSTLKVQPAELEDSGVYFCASSQDLGGEPFFGEGSRLTVL.

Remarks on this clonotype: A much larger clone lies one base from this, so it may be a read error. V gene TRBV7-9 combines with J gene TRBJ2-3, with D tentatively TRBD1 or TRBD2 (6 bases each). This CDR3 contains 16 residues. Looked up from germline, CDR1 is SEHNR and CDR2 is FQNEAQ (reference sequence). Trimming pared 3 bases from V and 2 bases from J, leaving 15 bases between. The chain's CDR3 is CASSLRVGGATDTQYF. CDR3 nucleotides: TGTGCCAGCAGCTTGAGGGTCGGGGGCGCCACAGATACGCAGTATTTT.

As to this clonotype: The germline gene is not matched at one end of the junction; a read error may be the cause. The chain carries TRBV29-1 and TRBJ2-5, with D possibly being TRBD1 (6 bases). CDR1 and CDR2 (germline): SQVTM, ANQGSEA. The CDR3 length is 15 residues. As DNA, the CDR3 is TGCGGCGTTGAAGATTTCCAGGGGCGCTTAGAGGCCCAGTACTTC. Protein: CGVEDFQGRLEAQYF.

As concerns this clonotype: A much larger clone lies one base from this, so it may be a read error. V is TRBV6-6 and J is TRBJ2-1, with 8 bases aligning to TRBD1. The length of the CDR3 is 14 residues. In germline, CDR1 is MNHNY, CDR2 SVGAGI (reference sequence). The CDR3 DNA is TGTGCCACCATCCAGGGGGCGCAGTACAATGGGCAGTTCTTC. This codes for CATIQGAQYNGQFF.

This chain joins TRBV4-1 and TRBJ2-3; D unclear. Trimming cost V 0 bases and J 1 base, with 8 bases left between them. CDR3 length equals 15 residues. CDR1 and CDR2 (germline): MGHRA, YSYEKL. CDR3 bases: TGCGCCAGCAGCCAAGACCACGTCGGCACAGATACGCAGTATTTT. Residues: CASSQDHVGTDTQYF.